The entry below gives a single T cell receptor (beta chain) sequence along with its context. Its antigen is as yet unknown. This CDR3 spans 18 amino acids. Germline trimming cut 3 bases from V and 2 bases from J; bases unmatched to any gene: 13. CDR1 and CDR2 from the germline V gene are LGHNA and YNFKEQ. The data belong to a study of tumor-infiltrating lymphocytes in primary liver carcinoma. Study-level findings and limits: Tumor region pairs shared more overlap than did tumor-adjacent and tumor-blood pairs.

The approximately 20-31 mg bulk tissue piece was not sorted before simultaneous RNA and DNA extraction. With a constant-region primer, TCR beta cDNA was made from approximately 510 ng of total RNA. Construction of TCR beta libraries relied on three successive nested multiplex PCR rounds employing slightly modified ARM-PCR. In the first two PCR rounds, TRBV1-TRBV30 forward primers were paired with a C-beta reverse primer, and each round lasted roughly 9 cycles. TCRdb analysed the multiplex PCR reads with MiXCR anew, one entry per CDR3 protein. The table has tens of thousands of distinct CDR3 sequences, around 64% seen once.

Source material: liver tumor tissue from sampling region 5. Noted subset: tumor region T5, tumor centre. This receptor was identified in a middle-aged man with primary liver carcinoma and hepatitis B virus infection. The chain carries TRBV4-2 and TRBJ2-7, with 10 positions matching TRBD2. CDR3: CASSHDVASGRVPYEQYF. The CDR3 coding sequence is TGTGCCAGCAGCCATGATGTCGCGAGCGGGAGGGTACCCTACGAGCAGTACTTC.